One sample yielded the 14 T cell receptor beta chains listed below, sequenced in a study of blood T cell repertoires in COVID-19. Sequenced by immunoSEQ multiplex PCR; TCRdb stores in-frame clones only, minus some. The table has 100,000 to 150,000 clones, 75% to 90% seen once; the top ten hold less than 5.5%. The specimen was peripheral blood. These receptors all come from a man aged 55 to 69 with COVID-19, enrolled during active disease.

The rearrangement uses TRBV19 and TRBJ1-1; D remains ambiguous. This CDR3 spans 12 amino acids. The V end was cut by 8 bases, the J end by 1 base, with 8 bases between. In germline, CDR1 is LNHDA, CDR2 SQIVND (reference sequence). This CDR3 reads CASGLRNTEAFF. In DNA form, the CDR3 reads TGTGCCAGTGGGCTCCGGAACACTGAAGCTTTCTTT.

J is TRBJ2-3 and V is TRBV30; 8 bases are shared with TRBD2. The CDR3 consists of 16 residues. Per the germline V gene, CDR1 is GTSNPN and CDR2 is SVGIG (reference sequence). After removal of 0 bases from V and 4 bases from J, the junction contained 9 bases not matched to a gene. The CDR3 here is CAWSVLAGGRADTQYF. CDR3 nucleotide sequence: TGTGCCTGGAGTGTACTCGCGGGGGGCCGTGCAGATACGCAGTATTTT. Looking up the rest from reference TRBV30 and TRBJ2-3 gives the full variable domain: SQTIHQWPATLVQPVGSPLSLECTVEGTSNPNLYWYRQAAGRGLQLLFYSVGIGQISSEVPQNLSASRPQDRQFILSSKKLLLSDSGFYLCAWSVLAGGRADTQYFGPGTRLTVL.

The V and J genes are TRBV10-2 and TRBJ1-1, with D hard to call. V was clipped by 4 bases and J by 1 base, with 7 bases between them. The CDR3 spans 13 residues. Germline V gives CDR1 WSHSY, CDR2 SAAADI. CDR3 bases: TGCGCCAGCAGTGGGCGGGGGAACACTGAAGCTTTCTTT. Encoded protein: CASSGRGNTEAFF.

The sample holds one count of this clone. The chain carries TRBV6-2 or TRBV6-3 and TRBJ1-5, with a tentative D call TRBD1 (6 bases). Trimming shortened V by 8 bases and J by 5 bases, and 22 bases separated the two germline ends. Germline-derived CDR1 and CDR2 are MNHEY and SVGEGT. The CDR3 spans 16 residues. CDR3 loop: CASCRAAPRGDQPQHF. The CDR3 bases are TGTGCCAGCTGCCGTGCGGCGCCCAGGGGTGATCAGCCCCAGCATTTT.

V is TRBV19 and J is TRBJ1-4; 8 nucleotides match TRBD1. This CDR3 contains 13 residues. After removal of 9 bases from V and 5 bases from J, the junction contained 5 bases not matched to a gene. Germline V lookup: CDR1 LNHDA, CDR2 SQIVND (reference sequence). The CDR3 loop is CASRTGTNEKLFF. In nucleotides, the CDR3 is TGTGCCAGCCGGACAGGGACAAATGAAAAACTGTTTTTT.

In DNA, the CDR3 is TGTGCCATCAACTCAGGGTTCACGAATTCACCCCTCCACTTT. It is translated as CAINSGFTNSPLHF. The chain couples TRBV10-3 to TRBJ1-6, with a tentative D call TRBD1 (5 bases). The ends were cut back, 7 bases at V and 7 bases at J, with 14 bases in the middle. There are 14 residues in the CDR3. The germline gives CDR1 ENHRY, CDR2 SYGVKD.

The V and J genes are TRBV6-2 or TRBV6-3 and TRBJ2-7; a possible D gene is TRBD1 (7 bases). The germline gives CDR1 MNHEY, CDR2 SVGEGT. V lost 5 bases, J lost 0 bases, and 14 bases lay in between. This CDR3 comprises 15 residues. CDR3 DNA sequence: TGTGCCAGCAGTCGGGGGACAGCTACCTCCTACGAGCAGTACTTC. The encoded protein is CASSRGTATSYEQYF.

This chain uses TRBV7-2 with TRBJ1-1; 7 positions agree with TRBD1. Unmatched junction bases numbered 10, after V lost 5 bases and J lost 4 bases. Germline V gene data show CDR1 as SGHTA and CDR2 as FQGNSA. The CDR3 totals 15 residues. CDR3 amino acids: CASSGGQGGTTEAFF. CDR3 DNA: TGTGCCAGCAGCGGGGGTCAAGGGGGCACCACTGAAGCTTTCTTT.

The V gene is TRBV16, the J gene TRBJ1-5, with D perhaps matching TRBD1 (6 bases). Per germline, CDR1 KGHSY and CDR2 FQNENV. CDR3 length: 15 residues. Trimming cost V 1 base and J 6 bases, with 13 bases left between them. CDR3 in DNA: TGTGCCAGCAGCCAATTAGGGGGAGGGGCTCAGCCCCAGCATTTT. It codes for CASSQLGGGAQPQHF.

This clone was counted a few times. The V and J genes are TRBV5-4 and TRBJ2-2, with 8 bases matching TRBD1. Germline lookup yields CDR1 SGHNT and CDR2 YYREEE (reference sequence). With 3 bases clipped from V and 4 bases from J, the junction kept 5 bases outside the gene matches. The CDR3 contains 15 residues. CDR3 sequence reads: CASSSRTGPTGELFF. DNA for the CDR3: TGTGCCAGCAGCTCGAGGACAGGGCCCACCGGGGAGCTGTTTTTT. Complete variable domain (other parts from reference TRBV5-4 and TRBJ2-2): ETGVTQSPTHLIKTRGQQVTLRCSSQSGHNTVSWYQQALGQGPQFIFQYYREEENGRGNFPPRFSGLQFPNYSSELNVNALELDDSALYLCASSSRTGPTGELFFGEGSRLTVL.

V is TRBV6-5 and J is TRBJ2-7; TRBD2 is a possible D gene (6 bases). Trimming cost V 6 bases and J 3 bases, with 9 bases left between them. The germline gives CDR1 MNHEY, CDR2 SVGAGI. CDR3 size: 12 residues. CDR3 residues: CASSPGLYEQYF. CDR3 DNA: TGTGCCAGCAGCCCGGGACTCTACGAGCAGTACTTC.

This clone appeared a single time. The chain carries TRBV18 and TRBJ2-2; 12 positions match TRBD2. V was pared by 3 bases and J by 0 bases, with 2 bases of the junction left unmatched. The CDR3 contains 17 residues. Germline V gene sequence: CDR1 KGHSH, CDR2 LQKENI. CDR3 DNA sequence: TGTGCCAGCTCACCGGGACTAGCGGGCCCGAACACCGGGGAGCTGTTTTTT. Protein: CASSPGLAGPNTGELFF.

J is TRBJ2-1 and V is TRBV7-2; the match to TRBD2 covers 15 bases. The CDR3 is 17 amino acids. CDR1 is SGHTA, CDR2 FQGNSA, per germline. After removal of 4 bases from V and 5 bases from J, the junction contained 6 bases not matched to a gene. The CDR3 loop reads CASSSRTSGGGNNEQFF. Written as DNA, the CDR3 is TGTGCCAGCAGCTCCCGGACTAGCGGGGGGGGTAACAATGAGCAGTTCTTC.

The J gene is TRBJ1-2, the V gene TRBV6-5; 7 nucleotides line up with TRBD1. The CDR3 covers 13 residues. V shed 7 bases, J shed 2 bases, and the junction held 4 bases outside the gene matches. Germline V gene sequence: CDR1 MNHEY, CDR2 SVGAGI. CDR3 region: CASNKDRNYGYTF. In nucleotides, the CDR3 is TGTGCCAGCAATAAGGACAGGAACTATGGCTACACCTTC.